This TCR beta chain stems from a study of T-cell memory formation after mild COVID-19. TCRdb analysed the 5' RACE reads with MiXCR anew, one entry per CDR3 protein. The sample lists 450,000 or so distinct CDR3 sequences, roughly 25% occurring once. The V and J ends lost 3 bases and 0 bases, in that order; junction bases with no gene match: 2. The CDR3 sequence is 15 residues long. CDR1 is SGDLS, CDR2 YYNGEE, per germline. The chain joins TRBV9 to TRBJ2-7; the match to TRBD2 covers 11 bases. The TCR sequence derives from an adult woman who had mild COVID-19 (a few samples of this study predate the infection). Cell type and time point are not known. The specimen sequenced was PBMCs or a T cell subset sorted from them (not recorded which). The CDR3 reads CASSGTSGGSYEQYF. The CDR3 nucleotides read TGTGCCAGCAGCGGAACTAGCGGGGGCTCCTACGAGCAGTACTTC.